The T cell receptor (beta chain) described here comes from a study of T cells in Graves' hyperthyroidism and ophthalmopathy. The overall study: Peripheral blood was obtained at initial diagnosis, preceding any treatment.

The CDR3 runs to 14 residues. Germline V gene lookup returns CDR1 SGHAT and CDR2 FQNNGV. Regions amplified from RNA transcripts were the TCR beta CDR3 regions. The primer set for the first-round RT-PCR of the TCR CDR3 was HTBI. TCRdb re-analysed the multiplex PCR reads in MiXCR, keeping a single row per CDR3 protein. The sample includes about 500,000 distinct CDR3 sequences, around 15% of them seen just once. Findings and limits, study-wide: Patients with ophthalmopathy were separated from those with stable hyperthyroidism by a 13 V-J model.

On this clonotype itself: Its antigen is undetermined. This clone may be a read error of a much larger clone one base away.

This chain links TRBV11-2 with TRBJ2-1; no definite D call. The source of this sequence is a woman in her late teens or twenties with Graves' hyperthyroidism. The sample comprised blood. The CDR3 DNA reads TGTGTCAGCAGCTTAGCCCCCTCGTCCCGTGAGCAGTTCTTC. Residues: CVSSLAPSSREQFF.